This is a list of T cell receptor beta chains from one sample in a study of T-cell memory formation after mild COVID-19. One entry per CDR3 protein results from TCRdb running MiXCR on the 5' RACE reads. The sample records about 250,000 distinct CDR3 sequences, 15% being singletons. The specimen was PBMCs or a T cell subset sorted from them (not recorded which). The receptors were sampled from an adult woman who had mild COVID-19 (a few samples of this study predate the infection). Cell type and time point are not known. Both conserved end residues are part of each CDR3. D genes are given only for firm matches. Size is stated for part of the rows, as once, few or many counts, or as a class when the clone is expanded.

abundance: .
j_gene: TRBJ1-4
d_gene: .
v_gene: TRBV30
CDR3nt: TGTGCCTGGAACATGTGGGAAGGTGAAAAACTGTTTTTT
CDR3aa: CAWNMWEGEKLFF

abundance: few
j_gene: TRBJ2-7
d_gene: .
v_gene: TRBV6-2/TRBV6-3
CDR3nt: TGTGCCAGCAGCCGCAGGGACGGATACGAGCAGTACTTC
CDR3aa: CASSRRDGYEQYF

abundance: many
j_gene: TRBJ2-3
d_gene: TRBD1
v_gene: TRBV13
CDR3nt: TGTGCCAGCAGCTTAAGCCGGGACAGGGGGCGTCGGGATACGCAGTATTTT
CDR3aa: CASSLSRDRGRRDTQYF

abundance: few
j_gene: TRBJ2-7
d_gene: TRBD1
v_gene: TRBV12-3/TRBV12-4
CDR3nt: TGTGCCAGCAAGACCGGGACAGTTTCCTACGAGCAGTACTTC
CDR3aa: CASKTGTVSYEQYF

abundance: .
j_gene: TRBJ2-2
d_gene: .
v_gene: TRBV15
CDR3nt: TGTGCCACCAGCAGAGATGGGGCGAACACCGGGGAGCTGTTTTTT
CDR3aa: CATSRDGANTGELFF

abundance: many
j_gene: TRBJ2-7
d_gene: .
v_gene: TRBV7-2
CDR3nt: TGTGCCAGCACCGAGTGGGCCACCTACGAGCAGTACTTC
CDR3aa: CASTEWATYEQYF

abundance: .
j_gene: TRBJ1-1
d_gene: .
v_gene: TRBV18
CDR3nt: TGTGCCAGCTCACCTAGATTGGAGACTGAAGCTTTCTTT
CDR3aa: CASSPRLETEAFF

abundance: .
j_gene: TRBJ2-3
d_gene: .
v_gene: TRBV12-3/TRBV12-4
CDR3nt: TGTGCCAGCAGGCAGCTTAGCACAGATACGCAGTATTTT
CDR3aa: CASRQLSTDTQYF

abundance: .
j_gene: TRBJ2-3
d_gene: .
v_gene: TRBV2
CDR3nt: TGTGCCAGCATACGGGTGGATACGCAGTATTTT
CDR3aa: CASIRVDTQYF

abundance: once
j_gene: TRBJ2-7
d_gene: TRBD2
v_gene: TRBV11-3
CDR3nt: TGTGCCAGCAGCTTACGCAGACTAGCGGGAGATTCCTACGAGCAGTACTTC
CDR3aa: CASSLRRLAGDSYEQYF

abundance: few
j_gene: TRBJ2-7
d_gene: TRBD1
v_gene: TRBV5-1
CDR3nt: TGCGCCAGCAGCCGGACAGGGGATTCCTACGAGCAGTACTTC
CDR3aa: CASSRTGDSYEQYF

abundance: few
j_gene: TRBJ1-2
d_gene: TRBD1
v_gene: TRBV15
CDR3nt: TGTGCCACCAGCAGAGGACAGGGTAGCTATGGCTACACCTTC
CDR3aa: CATSRGQGSYGYTF

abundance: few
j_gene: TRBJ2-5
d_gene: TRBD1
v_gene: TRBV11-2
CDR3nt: TGTGCCAGCAGCTTACTTGCTGCGACAGGGAGACAAGAGACCCAGTACTTC
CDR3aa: CASSLLAATGRQETQYF

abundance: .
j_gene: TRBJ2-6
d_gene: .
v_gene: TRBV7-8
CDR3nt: TGTGCCAGCAGCGGATACTCTGGGGCCAACGTCCTGACTTTC
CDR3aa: CASSGYSGANVLTF

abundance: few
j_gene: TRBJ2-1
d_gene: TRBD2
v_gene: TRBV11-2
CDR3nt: TGTGCCAGCAGCCGGACTAGCGGGGTATACAATGAGCAGTTCTTC
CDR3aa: CASSRTSGVYNEQFF

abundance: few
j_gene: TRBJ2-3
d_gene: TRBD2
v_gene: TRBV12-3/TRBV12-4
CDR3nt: TGTGCCAGCAGTTTGGGCCCCCCCGGAGCGGGGGGGCGCACAGATACGCAGTATTTT
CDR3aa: CASSLGPPGAGGRTDTQYF

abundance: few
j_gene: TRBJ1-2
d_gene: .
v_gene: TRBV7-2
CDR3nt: TGTGCCAGCAGCCCCCGGAGCATTGGTAATGGCTACACCTTC
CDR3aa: CASSPRSIGNGYTF

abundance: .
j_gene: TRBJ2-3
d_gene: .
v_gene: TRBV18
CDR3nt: TGTGCCAGCTCACCACGGGTCGCGGCCTCGGGGGATACGCAGTATTTT
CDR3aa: CASSPRVAASGDTQYF

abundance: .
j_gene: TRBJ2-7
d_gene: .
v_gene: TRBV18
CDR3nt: TGTGCCAGCTCACCATCGGGACCGCGTGAGCAGTACTTC
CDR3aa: CASSPSGPREQYF

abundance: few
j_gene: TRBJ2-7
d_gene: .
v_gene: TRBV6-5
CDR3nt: TGTGCCAGCAGTTACACCCTGTCTGGGCCCTACGAGCAGTACTTC
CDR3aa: CASSYTLSGPYEQYF

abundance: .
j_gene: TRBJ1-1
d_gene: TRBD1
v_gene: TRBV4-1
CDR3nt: TGCGCCAGCAGCCCGACAGGGGCGGACACTGAAGCTTTCTTT
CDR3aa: CASSPTGADTEAFF

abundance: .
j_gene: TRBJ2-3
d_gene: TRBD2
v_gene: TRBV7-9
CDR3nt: TGTGCCAGCAGCCCACCTGGGACTAGCTCAGGGGCAACGCAGTATTTT
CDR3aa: CASSPPGTSSGATQYF

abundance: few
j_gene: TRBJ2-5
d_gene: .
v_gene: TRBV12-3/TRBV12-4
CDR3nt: TGTGCCAGCAGTTTAAGGGCTAGCCGCCAAGAGACCCAGTACTTC
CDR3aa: CASSLRASRQETQYF

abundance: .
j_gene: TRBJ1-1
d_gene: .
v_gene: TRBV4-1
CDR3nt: TGCGCCAGCAGCGTGGGGGTTCCATTGAACACTGAAGCTTTCTTT
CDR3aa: CASSVGVPLNTEAFF

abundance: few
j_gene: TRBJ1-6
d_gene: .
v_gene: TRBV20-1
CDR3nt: TGCAGTGCTAGTCAATCACCCCTCCACTTT
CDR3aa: CSASQSPLHF

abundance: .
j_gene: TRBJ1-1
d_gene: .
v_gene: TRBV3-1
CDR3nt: TGTGCCAGCAGCAAGGGACGTACTCCTTGGGAAGCTTTCTTT
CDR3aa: CASSKGRTPWEAFF

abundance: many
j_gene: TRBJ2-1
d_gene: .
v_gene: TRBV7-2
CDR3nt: TGTGCCAGCAGCTTAGCAGGTATTTACAATGAGCAGTTCTTC
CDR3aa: CASSLAGIYNEQFF

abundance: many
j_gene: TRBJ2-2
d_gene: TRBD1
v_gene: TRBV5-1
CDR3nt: TGCGCCAGCAGCTTGACCGACAGGGGACGAGGCACCGGGGAGCTGTTTTTT
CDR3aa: CASSLTDRGRGTGELFF

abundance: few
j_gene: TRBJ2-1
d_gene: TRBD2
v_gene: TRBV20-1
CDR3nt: TGCAGTGCTAGAGCCCCAGCGGGAGCCTACAATGAGCAGTTCTTC
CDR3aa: CSARAPAGAYNEQFF

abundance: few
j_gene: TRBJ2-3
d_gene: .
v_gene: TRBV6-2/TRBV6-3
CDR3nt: TGTGCCAGCAGAGGGGTGGCAGATACGCAGTATTTT
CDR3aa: CASRGVADTQYF

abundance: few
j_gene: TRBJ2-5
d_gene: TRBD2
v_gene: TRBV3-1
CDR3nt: TGTGCCAGCAGCCTCAGCGGGGTTGAAGAGACCCAGTACTTC
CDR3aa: CASSLSGVEETQYF